Below are 3 T cell receptor beta chains sequenced from a single sample in a study of shared clonotypes between healthy human individuals (TCRdb year 2020). The library was produced with the immunoSEQ multiplex PCR assay. Imported from immuneACCESS, the table was reduced by TCRdb to in-frame sequences with V and J called. These copies leave out some clones; in studies compared against another copy, an unresolved V gene accounts for under half, and the cause of the remainder is not known. The sample table holds roughly 2,500,000 clones, of which approximately 93% were seen once. The leading ten clones occupy about 0.34% of the sample. The material sequenced was naive CD4+ T cells from PBMCs. The intended sense of this specimen's cell subset or site label: CD45RA+ positively selected. The receptors originated from a man between 18 and 29 years old in good health. Some clones in this sample may be carry-over from other donors' samples.

This chain connects TRBV28 to TRBJ1-5; D not resolved. This CDR3 is built from 13 residues. CDR1 is MDHEN and CDR2 is SYDVKM in the germline V gene. Between the trimmed V and J ends, which lost 2 bases and 4 bases, there was a span of 6 bases. CDR3 DNA: TGTGCCAGCAGTTTAGCTCGGAATCAGCCCCAGCATTTT. Protein: CASSLARNQPQHF.

J is TRBJ1-1 and V is TRBV6-4, with D possibly being TRBD1 (5 bases). The CDR3 is 13 amino acids. V lost 3 bases to trimming and J lost 1 base, with 6 bases between them. Germline values: CDR1 MRHNA, CDR2 SNTAGT. Written as DNA, the CDR3 is TGTGCCAGCAGTGAAACAGGGAACACTGAAGCTTTCTTT. Translation: CASSETGNTEAFF.

V gene TRBV27 combines with J gene TRBJ2-7; the match to TRBD1 covers 9 bases. Germline V gene lookup returns CDR1 MNHEY and CDR2 SMNVEV (reference sequence). The CDR3 covers 16 residues. V was clipped by 5 bases and J by 3 bases; unmatched bases: 11. The CDR3 reads CASSGIGRDRVYEQYF. CDR3 sequence (DNA): TGTGCCAGCAGTGGTATAGGCCGGGACAGGGTCTACGAGCAGTACTTC.